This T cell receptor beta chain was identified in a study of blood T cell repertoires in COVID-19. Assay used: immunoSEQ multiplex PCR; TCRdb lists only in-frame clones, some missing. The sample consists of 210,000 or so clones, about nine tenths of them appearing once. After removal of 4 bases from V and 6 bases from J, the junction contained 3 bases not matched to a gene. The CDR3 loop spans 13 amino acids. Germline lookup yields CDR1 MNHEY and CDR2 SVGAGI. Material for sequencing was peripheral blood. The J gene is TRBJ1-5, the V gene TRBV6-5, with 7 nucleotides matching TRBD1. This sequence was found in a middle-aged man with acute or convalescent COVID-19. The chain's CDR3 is CASSFDRVQPQHF. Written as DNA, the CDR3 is TGTGCCAGCAGTTTTGACAGGGTTCAGCCCCAGCATTTT.